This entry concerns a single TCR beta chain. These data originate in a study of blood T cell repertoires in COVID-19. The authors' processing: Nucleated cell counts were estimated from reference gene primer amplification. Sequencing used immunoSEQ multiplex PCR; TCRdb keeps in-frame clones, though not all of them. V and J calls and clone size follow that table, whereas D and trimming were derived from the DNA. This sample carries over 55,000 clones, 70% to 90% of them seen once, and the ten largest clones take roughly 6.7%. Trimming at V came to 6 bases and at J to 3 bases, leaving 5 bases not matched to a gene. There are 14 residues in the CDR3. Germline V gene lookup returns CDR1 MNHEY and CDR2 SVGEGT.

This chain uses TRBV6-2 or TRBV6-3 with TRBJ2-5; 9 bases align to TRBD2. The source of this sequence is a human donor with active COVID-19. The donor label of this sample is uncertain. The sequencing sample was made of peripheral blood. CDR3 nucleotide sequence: TGTGCCAGCAGCCGATCTAGCGGGGAAGAGACCCAGTACTTC. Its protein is CASSRSSGEETQYF.